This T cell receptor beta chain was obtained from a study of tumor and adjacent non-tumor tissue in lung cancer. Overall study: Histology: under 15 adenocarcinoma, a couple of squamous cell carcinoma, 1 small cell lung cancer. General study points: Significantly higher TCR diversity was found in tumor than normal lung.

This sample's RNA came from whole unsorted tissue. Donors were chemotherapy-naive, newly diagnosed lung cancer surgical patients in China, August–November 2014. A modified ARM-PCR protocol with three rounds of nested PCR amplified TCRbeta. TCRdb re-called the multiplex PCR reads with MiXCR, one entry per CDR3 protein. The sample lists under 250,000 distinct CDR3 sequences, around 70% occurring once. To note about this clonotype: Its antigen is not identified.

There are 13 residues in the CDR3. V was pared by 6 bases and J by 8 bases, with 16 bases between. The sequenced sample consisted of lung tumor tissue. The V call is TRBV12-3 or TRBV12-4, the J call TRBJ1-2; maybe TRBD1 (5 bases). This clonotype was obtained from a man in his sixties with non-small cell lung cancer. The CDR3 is CASRPQGTEGYTF. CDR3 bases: TGTGCCAGCAGGCCTCAAGGGACGGAAGGCTACACCTTC.